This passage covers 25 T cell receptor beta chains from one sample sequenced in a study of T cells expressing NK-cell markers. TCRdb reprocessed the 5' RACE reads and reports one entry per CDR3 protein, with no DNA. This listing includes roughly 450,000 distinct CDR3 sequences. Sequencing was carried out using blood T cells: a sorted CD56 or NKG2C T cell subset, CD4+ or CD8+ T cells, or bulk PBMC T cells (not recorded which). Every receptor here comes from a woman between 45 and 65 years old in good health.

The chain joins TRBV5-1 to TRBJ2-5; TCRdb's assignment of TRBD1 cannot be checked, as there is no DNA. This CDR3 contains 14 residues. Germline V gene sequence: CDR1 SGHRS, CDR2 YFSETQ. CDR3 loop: CASSLEARGETQYF.

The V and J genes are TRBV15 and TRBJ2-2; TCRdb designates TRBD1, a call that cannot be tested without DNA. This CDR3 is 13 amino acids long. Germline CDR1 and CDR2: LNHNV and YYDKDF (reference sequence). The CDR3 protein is CATDRGLGGELFF.

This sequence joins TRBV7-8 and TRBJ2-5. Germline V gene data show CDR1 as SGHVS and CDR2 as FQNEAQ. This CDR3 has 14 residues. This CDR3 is CASSLRQIKETQYF.

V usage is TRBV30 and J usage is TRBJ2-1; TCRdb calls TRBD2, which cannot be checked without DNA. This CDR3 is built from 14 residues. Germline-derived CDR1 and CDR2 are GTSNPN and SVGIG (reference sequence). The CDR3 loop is CARTTSGKYNEQFF. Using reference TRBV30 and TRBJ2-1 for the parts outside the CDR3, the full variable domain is SQTIHQWPATLVQPVGSPLSLECTVEGTSNPNLYWYRQAAGRGLQLLFYSVGIGQISSEVPQNLSASRPQDRQFILSSKKLLLSDSGFYLCARTTSGKYNEQFFGPGTRLTVL.

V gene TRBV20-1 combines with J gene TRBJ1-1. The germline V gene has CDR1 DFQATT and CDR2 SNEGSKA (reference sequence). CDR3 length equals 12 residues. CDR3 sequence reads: CSARRQDTEAFF.

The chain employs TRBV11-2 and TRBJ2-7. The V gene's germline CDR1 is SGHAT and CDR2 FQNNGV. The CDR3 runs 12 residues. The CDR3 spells CASSSDFNEQYF. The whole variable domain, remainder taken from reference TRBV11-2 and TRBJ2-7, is EAGVAQSPRYKIIEKRQSVAFWCNPISGHATLYWYQQILGQGPKLLIQFQNNGVVDDSQLPKDRFSAERLKGVDSTLKIQPAKLEDSAVYLCASSSDFNEQYFGPGTRLTVT.

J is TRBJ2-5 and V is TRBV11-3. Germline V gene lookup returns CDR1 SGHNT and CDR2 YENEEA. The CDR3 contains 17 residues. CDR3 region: CASSLGGLVGRQETQYF.

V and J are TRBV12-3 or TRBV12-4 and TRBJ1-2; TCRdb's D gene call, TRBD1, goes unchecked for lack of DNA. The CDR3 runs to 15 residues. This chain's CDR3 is CASSLKGQGIEGYTF.

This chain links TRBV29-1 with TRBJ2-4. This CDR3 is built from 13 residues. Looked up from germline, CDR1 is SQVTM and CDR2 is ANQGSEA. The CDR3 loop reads CSVGARLENIQYF.

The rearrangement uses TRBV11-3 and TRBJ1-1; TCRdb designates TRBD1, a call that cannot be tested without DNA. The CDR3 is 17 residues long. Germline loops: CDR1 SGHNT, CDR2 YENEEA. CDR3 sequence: CASSKDRIALMNTEAFF.

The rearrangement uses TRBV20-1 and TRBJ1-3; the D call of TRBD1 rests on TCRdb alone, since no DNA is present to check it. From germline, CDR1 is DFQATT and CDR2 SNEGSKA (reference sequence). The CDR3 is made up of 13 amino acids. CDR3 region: CSAEDRGQDTIYF.

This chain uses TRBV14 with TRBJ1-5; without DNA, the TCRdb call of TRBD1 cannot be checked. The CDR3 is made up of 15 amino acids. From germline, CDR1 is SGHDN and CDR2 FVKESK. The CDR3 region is CASSQAGGINQPQHF.

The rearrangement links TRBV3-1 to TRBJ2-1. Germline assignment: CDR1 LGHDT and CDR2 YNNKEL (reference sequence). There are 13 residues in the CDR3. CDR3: CASRPHNDNEQFF.

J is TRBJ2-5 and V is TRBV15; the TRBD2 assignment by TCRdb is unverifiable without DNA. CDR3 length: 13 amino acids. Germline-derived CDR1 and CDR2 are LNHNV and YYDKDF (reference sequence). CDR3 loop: CATSWGRRETQYF.

The CDR3 loop reads CASSLTGGEDEKLFF. The chain carries TRBV14 and TRBJ1-4; TCRdb selects TRBD1, and the lack of DNA leaves this call unchecked. This CDR3 is built from 15 residues. CDR1 and CDR2 from the germline V gene are SGHDN and FVKESK.

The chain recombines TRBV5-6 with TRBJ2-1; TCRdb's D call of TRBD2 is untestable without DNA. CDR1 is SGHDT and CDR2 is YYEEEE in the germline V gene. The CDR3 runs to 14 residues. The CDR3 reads CASSWDYSLDEQFF.

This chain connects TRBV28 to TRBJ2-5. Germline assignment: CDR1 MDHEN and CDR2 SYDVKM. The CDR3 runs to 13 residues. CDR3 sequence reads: CASSTPPMETQYF.

CDR3 residues: CASSQGSASEAFF. The chain recombines TRBV3-1 with TRBJ1-1. The CDR3 is 13 residues long. Germline CDR1 LGHDT, CDR2 YNNKEL (reference sequence).

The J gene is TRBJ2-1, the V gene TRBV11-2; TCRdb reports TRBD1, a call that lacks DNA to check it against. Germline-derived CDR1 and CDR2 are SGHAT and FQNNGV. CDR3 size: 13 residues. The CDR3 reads CASSQTEDSMQFF.

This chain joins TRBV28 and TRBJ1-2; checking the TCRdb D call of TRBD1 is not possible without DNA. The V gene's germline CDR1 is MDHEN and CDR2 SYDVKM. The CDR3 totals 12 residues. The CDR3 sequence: CAIRGNGYGYTF.

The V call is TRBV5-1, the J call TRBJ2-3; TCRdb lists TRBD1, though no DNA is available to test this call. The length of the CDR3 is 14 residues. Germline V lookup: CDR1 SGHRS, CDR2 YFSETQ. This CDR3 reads CASLEYAGRDTQYF.

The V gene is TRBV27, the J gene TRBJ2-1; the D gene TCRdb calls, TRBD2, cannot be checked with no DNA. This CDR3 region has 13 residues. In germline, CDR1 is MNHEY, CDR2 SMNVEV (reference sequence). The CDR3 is CASSFQTSVEQFF.

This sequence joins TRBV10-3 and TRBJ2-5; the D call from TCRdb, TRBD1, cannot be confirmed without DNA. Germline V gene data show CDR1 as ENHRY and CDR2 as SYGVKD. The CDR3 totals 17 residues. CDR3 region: CAISPPQDRGNQETQYF.

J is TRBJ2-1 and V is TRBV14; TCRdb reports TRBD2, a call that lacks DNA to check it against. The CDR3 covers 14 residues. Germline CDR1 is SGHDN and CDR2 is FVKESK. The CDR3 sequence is CASSKRELDNEQFF. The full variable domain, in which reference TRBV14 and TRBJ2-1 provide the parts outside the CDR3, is EAGVTQFPSHSVIEKGQTVTLRCDPISGHDNLYWYRRVMGKEIKFLLHFVKESKQDESGMPNNRFLAERTGGTYSTLKVQPAELEDSGVYFCASSKRELDNEQFFGPGTRLTVL.

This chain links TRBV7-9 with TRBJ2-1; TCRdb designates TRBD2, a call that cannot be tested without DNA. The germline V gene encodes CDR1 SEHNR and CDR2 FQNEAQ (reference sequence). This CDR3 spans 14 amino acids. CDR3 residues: CASSPTQLGLEQFF.